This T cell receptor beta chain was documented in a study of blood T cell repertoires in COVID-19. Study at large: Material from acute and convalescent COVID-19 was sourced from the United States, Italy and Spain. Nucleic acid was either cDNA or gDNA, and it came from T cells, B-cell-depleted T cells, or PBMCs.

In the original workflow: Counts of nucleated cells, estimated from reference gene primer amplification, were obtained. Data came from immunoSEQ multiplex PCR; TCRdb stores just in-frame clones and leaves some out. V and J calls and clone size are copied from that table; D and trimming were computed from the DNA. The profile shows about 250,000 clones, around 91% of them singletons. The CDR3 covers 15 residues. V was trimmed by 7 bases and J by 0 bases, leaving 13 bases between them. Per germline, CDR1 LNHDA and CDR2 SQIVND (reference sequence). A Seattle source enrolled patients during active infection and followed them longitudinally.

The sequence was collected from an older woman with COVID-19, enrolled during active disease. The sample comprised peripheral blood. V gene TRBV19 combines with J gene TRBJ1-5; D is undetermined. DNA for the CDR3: TGTGCCAGTATAGAAAACTCTTATAGCAATCAGCCCCAGCATTTT. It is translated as CASIENSYSNQPQHF.